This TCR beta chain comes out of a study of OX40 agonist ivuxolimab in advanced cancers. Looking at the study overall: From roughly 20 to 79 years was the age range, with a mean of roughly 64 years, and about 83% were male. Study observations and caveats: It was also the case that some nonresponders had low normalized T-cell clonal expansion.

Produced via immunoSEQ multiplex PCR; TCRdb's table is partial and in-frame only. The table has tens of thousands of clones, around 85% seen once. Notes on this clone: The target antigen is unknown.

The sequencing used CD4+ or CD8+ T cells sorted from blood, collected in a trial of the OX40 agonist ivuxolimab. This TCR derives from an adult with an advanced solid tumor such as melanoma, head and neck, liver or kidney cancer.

The CDR3 region has the DNA TGTGCCAGCAGTGACCCCTGGACAGGGGGAAAGACCCAGTACTTC. It translates to CASSDPWTGGKTQYF. This chain connects TRBV25-1 to TRBJ2-5; TRBD1 matches at 10 bases. The V gene end was trimmed by 3 bases and the J gene end by 6 bases; junction bases not matched to a gene: 7. CDR3 length: 15 amino acids. Germline V gene lookup returns CDR1 MGHDK and CDR2 SYGVNS.